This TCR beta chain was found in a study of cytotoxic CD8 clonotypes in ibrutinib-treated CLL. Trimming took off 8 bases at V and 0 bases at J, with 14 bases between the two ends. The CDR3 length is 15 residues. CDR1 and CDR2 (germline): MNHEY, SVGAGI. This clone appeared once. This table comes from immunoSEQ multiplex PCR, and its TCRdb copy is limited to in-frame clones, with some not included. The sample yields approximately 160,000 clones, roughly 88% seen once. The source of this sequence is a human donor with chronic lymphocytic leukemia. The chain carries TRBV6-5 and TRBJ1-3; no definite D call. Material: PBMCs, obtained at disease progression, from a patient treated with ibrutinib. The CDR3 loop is CASYPLGSSGNTIYF. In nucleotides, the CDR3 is TGTGCCAGCTACCCACTAGGGAGCTCTGGAAACACCATATATTTT.